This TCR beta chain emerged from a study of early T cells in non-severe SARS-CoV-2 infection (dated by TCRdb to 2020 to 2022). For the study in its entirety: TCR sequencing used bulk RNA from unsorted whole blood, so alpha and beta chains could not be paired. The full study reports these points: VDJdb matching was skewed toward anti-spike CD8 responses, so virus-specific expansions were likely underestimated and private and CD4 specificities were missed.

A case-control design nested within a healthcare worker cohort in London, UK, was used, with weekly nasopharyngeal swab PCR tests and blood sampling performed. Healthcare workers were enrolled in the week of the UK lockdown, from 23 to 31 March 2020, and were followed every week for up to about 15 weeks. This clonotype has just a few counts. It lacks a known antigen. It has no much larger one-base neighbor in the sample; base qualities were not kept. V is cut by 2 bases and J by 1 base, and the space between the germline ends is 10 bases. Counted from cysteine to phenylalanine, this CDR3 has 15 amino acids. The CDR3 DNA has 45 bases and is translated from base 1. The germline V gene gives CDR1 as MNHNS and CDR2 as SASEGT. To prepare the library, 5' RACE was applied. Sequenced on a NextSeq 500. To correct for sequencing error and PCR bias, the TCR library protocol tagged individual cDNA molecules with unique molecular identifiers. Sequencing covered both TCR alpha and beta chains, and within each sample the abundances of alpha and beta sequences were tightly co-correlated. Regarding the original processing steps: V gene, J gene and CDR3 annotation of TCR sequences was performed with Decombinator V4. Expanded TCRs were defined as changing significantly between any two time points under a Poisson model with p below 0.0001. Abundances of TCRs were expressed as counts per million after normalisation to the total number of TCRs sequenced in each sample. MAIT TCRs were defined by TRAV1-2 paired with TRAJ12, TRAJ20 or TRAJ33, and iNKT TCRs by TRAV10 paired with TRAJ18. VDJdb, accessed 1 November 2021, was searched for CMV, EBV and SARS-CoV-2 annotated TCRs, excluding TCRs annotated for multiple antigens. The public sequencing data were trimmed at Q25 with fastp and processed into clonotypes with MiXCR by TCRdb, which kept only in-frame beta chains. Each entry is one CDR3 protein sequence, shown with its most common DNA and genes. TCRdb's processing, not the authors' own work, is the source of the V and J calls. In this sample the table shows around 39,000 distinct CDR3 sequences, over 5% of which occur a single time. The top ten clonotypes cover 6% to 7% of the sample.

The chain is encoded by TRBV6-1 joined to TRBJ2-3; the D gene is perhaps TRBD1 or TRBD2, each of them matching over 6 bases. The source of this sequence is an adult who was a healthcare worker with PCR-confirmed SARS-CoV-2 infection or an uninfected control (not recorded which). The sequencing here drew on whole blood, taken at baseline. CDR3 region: CASSEWGARTDTQYF. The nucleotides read TGTGCCAGCAGTGAATGGGGGGCCCGCACAGATACGCAGTATTTT.